This T cell receptor (beta chain) was retrieved from a study of spatial heterogeneity in lung cancer. This clonotype was observed many times. Per germline, CDR1 MDHEN and CDR2 SYDVKM. The V segment lost 3 bases and the J segment 4 bases; nucleotides outside the gene matches: 8. CDR3 length equals 15 residues. Specified time point: sample taken at primary tumor resection. Unsorted tumor, nontumor lung tissue or cryopreserved PBMC supplied the whole RNA. TCRdb independently ran MiXCR on the 5' RACE reads; one entry per CDR3 protein. The top ten hold roughly 34% of the sample, which has nearly 15,000 distinct CDR3 sequences, roughly 7.7% seen once.

This clonotype was sampled from a female donor with early-stage non-small cell lung cancer. The chain couples TRBV28 to TRBJ1-2, with 7 positions matching TRBD1. Sequenced here: PBMCs, sampled at surgery. CDR3 sequence reads: CASSFLQGRPYGYTF. CDR3 coding DNA: TGTGCCAGCAGTTTCTTACAGGGGCGACCCTATGGCTACACCTTC.